This T cell receptor (beta chain) stems from a study of blood T cell repertoires in COVID-19. In the study overall: Samples of COVID-19 (acute and convalescent) were obtained from the United States, Italy and Spain. Sample material is recorded as cDNA or gDNA derived from T cells, B-cell-depleted T cells, or PBMCs.

This clone was observed once. Original analysis: From reference gene primer amplification, estimates of nucleated cell counts were derived. The method was immunoSEQ multiplex PCR; TCRdb's version includes in-frame clones alone and lacks a portion of them. V, J and clone size were drawn from that table, and D and trimming were deduced from the DNA. The table includes roughly 30,000 clones, roughly 89% detected once. The sample comprised peripheral blood. This clonotype was obtained from a man aged 80 or over with acute or convalescent COVID-19.

The CDR3 nucleotides read TGTGCCAGCAGTTTGGAGTCTGCCTACGAGCAGTACTTC. It translates to CASSLESAYEQYF. The rearrangement links TRBV12-3 or TRBV12-4 to TRBJ2-7; no firm D call. The CDR3 is made up of 13 amino acids. V was pared by 3 bases and J by 2 bases, with 8 bases between.